One sample yielded the 12 T cell receptor beta chains listed below, sequenced in a study of blood T cell repertoires in COVID-19. Here immunoSEQ multiplex PCR was the method, and the copy in TCRdb shows in-frame clones only, minus some. The sample lists 350,000 or so clones, approximately 89% occurring once. The sample consisted of peripheral blood. All receptors come from a woman aged 55-70 years with COVID-19, enrolled during active disease.

This chain joins TRBV11-1 and TRBJ1-2; TRBD1 might be the D (6 bases). V shed 5 bases and J shed 2 bases, with 9 bases lying between them. The V gene's germline CDR1 is SGHAT and CDR2 FQDESV (reference sequence). The CDR3 contains 13 residues. CDR3 sequence (DNA): TGTGCCAGCAGCCCCCAGGGGAACTATGGCTACACCTTC. This encodes CASSPQGNYGYTF.

The chain links TRBV10-1 to TRBJ1-5; TRBD1 is a possible D gene (5 bases). V was trimmed by 5 bases and J by 3 bases, leaving 23 bases between them. Per germline, CDR1 WNHNN and CDR2 SYGVQD (reference sequence). This CDR3 is built from 18 residues. CDR3: CASSRVGTPLEDNQPQHF. Here the CDR3 DNA reads TGCGCCAGCAGTAGGGTTGGGACTCCCCTCGAGGACAATCAGCCCCAGCATTTT.

The chain uses TRBV15 and TRBJ2-5; the D gene is possibly TRBD1 (7 bases). Trimming took 7 bases from V and 1 from J, leaving 16 bases between them. This CDR3 spans 15 amino acids. In germline, CDR1 is LNHNV, CDR2 YYDKDF (reference sequence). The CDR3 loop reads CATIPGGPGQETQYF. The CDR3 nucleotides read TGTGCCACCATACCAGGGGGGCCTGGCCAAGAGACCCAGTACTTC.

The chain combines TRBV12-3 or TRBV12-4 with TRBJ2-1; D is perhaps TRBD1 (6 bases). Trimming removed 3 bases from V and 9 bases from J, with 9 bases in between. The CDR3 sequence is 12 residues long. CDR3 region: CASSFGGPEQFF. For the CDR3, the DNA is TGTGCCAGCAGTTTTGGGGGCCCTGAGCAGTTCTTC.

The genes are TRBV5-1 and TRBJ1-1, with D maybe TRBD1 (5 bases). Germline CDR1 and CDR2: SGHRS and YFSETQ. V was pared by 4 bases and J by 0 bases, with 16 bases between. The CDR3 loop spans 16 amino acids. The CDR3 sequence is CASSPLTANMNTEAFF. The CDR3 DNA is TGCGCCAGCAGCCCACTGACAGCTAACATGAACACTGAAGCTTTCTTT. Based on the CDR3 plus reference TRBV5-1 and TRBJ1-1, the full variable domain is KAGVTQTPRYLIKTRGQQVTLSCSPISGHRSVSWYQQTPGQGLQFLFEYFSETQRNKGNFPGRFSGRQFSNSRSEMNVSTLELGDSALYLCASSPLTANMNTEAFFGQGTRLTVV.

The genes are TRBV20-1 and TRBJ1-2, with TRBD1 as a possible D gene (6 bases). There are 10 residues in the CDR3. The ends were cut back, 4 bases at V and 12 bases at J, with 12 bases in the middle. Germline V gene lookup returns CDR1 DFQATT and CDR2 SNEGSKA (reference sequence). DNA for the CDR3: TGCAGTGCTACCCGACAGGCTAACACCTTC. Residues: CSATRQANTF.

The rearrangement joins TRBV19 to TRBJ1-5; no firm D call. The CDR3 sequence is 20 residues long. CDR1 is LNHDA and CDR2 is SQIVND in the germline V gene (reference sequence). Trimming took 2 bases from V and 2 from J, leaving 25 bases between them. Here the CDR3 reads CASSIFPPWPRSRGNQPQHF. CDR3 nucleotide sequence: TGTGCCAGTAGTATATTTCCCCCCTGGCCCCGCTCACGGGGCAATCAGCCCCAGCATTTT.

The chain links TRBV11-2 to TRBJ2-7, with D possibly being TRBD1 (6 bases). CDR1 and CDR2 from the germline V gene are SGHAT and FQNNGV. Deletions cut 7 bases from V and 3 bases from J, with 13 bases between. This CDR3 spans 13 amino acids. CDR3 amino acids: CASTQGYSYEQYF. CDR3 nucleotides: TGTGCCAGCACTCAGGGGTATAGCTACGAGCAGTACTTC.

This chain connects TRBV29-1 to TRBJ1-2; TRBD1 agrees at 9 bases. The V segment lost 7 bases and the J segment 6 bases; nucleotides outside the gene matches: 6. This CDR3 spans 12 amino acids. CDR1 is SQVTM, CDR2 ANQGSEA, per germline. The CDR3 region is CSALTGGHGYTF. CDR3 in DNA: TGCAGCGCACTTACAGGGGGCCATGGCTACACCTTC.

The chain uses TRBV7-8 and TRBJ2-7; TRBD2 is a possible D gene (5 bases). The CDR3 loop spans 12 amino acids. V was clipped by 4 bases and J by 6 bases, with 10 bases between them. Per germline, CDR1 SGHVS and CDR2 FQNEAQ. The DNA of the CDR3 is TGTGCCAGCAGCTCTTACGGGGTCGAGCAGTACTTC. Translation: CASSSYGVEQYF.

The rearrangement links TRBV25-1 to TRBJ2-7; 7 bases match TRBD1. CDR1 and CDR2 from the germline V gene are MGHDK and SYGVNS. V dropped 6 bases and J dropped 6; count of bases not matched to a gene: 11. This CDR3 spans 14 amino acids. The CDR3 DNA sequence: TGTGCCAGCAGCCCGACAGGGCCGTCGGCCGAGCAGTACTTC. It codes for CASSPTGPSAEQYF.

The table lists this clone with a few counts. The rearrangement joins TRBV29-1 to TRBJ1-2, with unresolved D. V lost 4 bases, J lost 6 bases, and 9 bases lay in between. CDR3 length: 11 residues. From germline, CDR1 is SQVTM and CDR2 ANQGSEA. CDR3 sequence reads: CSVGAADGYTF. The DNA for the CDR3 is TGCAGCGTTGGCGCCGCGGATGGCTACACCTTC.